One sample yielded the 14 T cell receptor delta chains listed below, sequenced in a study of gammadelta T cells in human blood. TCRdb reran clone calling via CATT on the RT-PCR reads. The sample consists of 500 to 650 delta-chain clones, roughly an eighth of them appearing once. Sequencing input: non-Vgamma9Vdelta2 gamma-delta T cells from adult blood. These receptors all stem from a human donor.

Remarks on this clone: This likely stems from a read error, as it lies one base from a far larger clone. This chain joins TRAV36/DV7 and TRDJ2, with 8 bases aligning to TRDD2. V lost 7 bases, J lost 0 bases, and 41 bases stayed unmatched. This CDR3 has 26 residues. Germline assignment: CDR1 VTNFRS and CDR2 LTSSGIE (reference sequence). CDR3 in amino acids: CAPLPDGLPRCYWPHPLFTLTAQLFF. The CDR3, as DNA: TGTGCTCCACTCCCCGACGGCCTTCCTAGGTGTTACTGGCCCCACCCCCTATTTACTTTGACAGCACAACTCTTCTTT.

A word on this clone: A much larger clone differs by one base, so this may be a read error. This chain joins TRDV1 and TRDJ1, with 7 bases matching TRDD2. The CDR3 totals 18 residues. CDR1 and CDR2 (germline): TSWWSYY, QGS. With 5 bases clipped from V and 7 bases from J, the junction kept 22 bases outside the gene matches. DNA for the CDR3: TGTGCTCTTGGGATTTCCTACCAATACTCACTTCCGCGGGTTAAACTCATCTTT. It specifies CALGISYQYSLPRVKLIF.

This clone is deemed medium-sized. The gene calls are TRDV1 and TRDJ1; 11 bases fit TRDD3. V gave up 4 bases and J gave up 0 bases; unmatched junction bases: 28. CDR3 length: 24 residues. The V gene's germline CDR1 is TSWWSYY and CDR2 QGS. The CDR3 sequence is CALGVSGVPYWGILRRTYTDKLIF. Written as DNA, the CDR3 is TGTGCTCTTGGGGTCTCGGGGGTACCTTACTGGGGGATATTACGCCGAACGTACACCGATAAACTCATCTTT.

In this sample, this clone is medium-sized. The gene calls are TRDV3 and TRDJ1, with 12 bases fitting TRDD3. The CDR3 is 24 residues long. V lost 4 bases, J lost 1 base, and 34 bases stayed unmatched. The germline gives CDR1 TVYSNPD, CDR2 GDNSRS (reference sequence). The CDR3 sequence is CASPSPPPSLSWYWGIPLTDKLIF. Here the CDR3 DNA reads TGTGCCTCCCCATCCCCCCCTCCTTCCCTCTCGTGGTACTGGGGGATACCTCTCACCGATAAACTCATCTTT.

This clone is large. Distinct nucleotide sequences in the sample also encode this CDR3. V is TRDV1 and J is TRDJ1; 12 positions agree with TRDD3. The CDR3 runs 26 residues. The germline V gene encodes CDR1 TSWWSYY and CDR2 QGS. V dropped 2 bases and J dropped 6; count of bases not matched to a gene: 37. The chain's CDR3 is CALGEVPGIRRLLGDTAHPDLYKLIF. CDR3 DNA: TGTGCTCTTGGGGAAGTCCCTGGCATCCGCCGCCTACTGGGGGATACCGCACATCCCGACCTCTATAAACTCATCTTT.

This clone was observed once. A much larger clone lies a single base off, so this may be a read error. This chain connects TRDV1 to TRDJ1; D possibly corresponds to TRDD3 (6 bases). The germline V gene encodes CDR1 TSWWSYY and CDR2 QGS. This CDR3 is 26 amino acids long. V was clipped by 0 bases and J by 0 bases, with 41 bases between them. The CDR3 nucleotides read TGTGCTCTTGGGGAACTCCTTTTCCCCGGTATCACTTTCCACTGGGACGATGAACCTTACACCGATAAACTCATCTTT. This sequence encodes CALGELLFPGITFHWDDEPYTDKLIF.

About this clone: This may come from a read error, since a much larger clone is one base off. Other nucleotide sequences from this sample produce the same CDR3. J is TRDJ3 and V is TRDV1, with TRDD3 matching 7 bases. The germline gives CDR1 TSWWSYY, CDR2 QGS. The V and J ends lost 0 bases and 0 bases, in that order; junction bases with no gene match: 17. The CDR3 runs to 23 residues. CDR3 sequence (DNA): TGTGCTCTTGGGGAACTCCCGGGTGGATACGCCTTCTTCAGCTCCTGGGACACCCGACAGATGTTTTTC. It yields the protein CALGELPGGYAFFSSWDTRQMFF.

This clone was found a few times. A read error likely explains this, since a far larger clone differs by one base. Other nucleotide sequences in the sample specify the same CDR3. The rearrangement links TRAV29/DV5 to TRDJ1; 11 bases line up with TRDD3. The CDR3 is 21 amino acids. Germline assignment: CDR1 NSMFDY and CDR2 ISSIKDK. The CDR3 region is CAASGPCTGHGGYALADKLIF. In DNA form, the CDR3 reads TGTGCAGCAAGCGGTCCCTGTACGGGACATGGGGGATACGCATTGGCCGATAAGCTCATCTTT.

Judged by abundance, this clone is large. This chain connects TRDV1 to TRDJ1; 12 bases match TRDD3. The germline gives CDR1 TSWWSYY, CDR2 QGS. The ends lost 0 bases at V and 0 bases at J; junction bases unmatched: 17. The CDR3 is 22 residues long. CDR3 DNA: TGTGCTCTTGGGGAACTAATTAGGTATGCCTACTGGGGGATACATTACACCGATAAACTCATCTTT. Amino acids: CALGELIRYAYWGIHYTDKLIF.

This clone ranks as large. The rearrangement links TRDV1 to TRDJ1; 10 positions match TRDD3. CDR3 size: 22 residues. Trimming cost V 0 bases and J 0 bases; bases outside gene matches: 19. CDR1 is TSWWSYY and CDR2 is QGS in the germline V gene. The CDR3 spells CALGELFLPPFVLGDDTDKLIF. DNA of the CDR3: TGTGCTCTTGGGGAACTGTTCCTTCCTCCCTTCGTACTGGGGGATGACACCGATAAACTCATCTTT.

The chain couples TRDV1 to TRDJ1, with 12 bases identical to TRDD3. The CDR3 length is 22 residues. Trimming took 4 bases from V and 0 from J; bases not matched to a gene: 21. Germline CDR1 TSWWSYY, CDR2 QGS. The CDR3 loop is CALGGSYHWGILPGVYTDKLIF. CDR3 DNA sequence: TGTGCTCTTGGGGGTTCCTACCACTGGGGGATACTCCCAGGGGTGTACACCGATAAACTCATCTTT.

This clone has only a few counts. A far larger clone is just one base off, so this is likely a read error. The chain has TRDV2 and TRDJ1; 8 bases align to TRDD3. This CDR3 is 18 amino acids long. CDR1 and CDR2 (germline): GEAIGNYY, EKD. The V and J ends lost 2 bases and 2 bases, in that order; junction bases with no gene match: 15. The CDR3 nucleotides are TGTGCCTGTGACAGGTTAAGACTGAGGGATACGGGGACCGATAAACTCATCTTT. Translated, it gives CACDRLRLRDTGTDKLIF.

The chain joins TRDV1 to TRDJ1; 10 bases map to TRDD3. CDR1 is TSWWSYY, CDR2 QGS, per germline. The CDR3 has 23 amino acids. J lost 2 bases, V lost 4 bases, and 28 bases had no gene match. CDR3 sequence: CALGGPTFPTPSYWGMQTDKLIF. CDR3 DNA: TGTGCTCTTGGGGGGCCGACCTTTCCTACGCCCTCGTACTGGGGGATGCAAACCGATAAACTCATCTTT.

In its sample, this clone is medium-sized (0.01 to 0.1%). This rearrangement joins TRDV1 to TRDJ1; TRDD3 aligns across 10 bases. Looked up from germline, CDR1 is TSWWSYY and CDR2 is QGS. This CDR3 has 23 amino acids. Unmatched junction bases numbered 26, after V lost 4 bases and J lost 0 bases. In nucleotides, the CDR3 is TGTGCTCTTGGGGCCCCGAGGTTTCCTTCCGTATACTGGGGGATGCTTTACACCGATAAACTCATCTTT. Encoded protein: CALGAPRFPSVYWGMLYTDKLIF.